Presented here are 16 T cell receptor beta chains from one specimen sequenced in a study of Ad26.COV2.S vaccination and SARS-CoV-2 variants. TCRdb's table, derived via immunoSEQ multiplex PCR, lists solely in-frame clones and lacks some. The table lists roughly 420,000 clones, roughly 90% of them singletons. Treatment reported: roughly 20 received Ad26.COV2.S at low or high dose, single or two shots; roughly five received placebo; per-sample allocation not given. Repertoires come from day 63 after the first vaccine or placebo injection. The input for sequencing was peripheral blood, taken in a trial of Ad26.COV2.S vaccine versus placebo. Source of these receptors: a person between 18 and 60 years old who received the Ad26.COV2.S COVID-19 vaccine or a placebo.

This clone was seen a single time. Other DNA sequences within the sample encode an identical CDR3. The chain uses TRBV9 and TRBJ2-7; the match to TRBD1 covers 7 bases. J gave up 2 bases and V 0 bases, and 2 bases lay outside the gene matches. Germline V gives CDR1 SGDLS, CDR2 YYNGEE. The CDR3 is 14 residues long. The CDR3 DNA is TGTGCCAGCAGCGTAGGAGGGGGCCCCTACGAGCAGTACTTC. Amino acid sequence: CASSVGGGPYEQYF.

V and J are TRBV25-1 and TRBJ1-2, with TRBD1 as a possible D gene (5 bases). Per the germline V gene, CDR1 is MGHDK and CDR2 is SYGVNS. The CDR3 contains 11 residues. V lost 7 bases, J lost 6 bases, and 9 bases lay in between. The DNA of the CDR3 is TGTGCCAGCAAAGAAGGGGATGGCTACACCTTC. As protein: CASKEGDGYTF.

This chain's CDR3 is CASSLDRQVSPLHF. DNA for the CDR3: TGTGCCAGCAGCTTAGATAGGCAGGTATCACCCCTCCACTTT. The chain employs TRBV11-2 and TRBJ1-6; D call uncertain. The V end was cut by 0 bases, the J end by 10 bases, with 10 bases between. The CDR3 consists of 14 residues. Germline CDR1 reads SGHAT; CDR2 reads FQNNGV.

In DNA, the CDR3 is TGTGCCACCAGCAGAGATTCCTACAGCTGGGAGATCACTGAAGCTTTCTTT. As protein: CATSRDSYSWEITEAFF. V usage is TRBV15 and J usage is TRBJ1-1, with no clear D. The CDR3 sequence is 17 residues long. The germline V gene has CDR1 LNHNV and CDR2 YYDKDF (reference sequence). Trimming pared 0 bases from V and 4 bases from J, leaving 18 bases between.

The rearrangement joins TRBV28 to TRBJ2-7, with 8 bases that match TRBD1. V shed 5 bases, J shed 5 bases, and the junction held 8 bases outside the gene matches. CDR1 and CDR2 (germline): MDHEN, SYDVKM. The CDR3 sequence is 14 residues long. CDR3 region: CASSPGQGSDEQYF. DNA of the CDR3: TGTGCCAGCAGTCCCGGACAGGGAAGCGACGAGCAGTACTTC.

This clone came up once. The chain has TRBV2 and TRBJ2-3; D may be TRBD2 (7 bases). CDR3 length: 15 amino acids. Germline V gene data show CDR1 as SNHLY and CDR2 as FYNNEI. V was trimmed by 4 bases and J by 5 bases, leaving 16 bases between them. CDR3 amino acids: CASSVGWGGEDTQYF. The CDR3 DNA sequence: TGTGCCAGCAGTGTTGGGTGGGGGGGCGAAGATACGCAGTATTTT. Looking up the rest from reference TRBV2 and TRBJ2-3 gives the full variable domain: EPEVTQTPSHQVTQMGQEVILRCVPISNHLYFYWYRQILGQKVEFLVSFYNNEISEKSEIFDDQFSVERPDGSNFTLKIRSTKLEDSAMYFCASSVGWGGEDTQYFGPGTRLTVL.

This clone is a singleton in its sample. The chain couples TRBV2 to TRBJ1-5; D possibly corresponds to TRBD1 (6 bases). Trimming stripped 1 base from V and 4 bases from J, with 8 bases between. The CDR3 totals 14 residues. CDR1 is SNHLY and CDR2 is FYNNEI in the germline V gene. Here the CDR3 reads CASSEGRGNQPQHF. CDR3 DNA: TGTGCCAGCAGTGAAGGCAGGGGTAATCAGCCCCAGCATTTT.

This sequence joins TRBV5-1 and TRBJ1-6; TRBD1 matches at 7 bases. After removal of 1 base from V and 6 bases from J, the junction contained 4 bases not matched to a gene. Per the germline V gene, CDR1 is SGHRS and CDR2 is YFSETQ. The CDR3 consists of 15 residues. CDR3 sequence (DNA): TGCGCCAGCAGCTTGTCGCCAGGGGGTAATTCACCCCTCCACTTT. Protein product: CASSLSPGGNSPLHF.

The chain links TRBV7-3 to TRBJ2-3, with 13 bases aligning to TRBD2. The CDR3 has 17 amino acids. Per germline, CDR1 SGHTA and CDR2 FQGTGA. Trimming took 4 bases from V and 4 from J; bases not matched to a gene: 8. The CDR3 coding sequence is TGTGCCAGCAGCTCTCAGACTAGCGGGGGGAAACCAGATACGCAGTATTTT. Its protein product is CASSSQTSGGKPDTQYF.

The CDR3 DNA sequence: TGTGCCAGCAGCGCACTAGCGGGGGACTACAATGAGCAGTTCTTC. Translation gives CASSALAGDYNEQFF. The V gene is TRBV11-2, the J gene TRBJ2-1; TRBD2 matches 11 bases. Germline V gene lookup returns CDR1 SGHAT and CDR2 FQNNGV. With V trimmed by 5 bases and J by 3 bases, 3 bases remained unmatched. The CDR3 length is 15 residues.

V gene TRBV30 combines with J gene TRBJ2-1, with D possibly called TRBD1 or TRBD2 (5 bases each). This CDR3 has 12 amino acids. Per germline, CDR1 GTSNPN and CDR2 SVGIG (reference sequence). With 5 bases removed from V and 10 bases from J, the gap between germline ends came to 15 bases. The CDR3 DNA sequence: TGTGCCTGGGACCCGGGACCAACAGAGCAGTTCTTC. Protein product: CAWDPGPTEQFF.

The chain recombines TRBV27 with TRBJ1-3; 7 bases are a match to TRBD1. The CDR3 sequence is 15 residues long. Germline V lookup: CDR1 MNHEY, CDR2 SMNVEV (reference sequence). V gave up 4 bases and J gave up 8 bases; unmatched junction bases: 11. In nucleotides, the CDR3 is TGTGCCAGCAGTTCCTCGACAGGGCCGGCTTACACCATATATTTT. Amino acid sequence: CASSSSTGPAYTIYF.

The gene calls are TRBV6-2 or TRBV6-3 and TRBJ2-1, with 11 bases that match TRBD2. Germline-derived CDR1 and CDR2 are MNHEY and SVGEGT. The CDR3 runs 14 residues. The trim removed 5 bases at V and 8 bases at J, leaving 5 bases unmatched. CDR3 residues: CASSHSGGADEQFF. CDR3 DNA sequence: TGTGCCAGCAGTCATAGCGGGGGGGCCGATGAGCAGTTCTTC.

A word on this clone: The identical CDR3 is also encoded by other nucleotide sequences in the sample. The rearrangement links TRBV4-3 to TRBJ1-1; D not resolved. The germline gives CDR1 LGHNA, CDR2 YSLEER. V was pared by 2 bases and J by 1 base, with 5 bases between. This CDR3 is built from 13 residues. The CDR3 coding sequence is TGCGCCAGCAGCCAAACGGGGAACACTGAAGCTTTCTTT. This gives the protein CASSQTGNTEAFF.

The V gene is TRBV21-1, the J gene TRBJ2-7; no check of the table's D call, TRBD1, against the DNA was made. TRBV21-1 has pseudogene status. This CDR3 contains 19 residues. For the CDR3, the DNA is TGTGCCCCGTGGTTTGGACAGGGGGATGAAAAAAGGAGCTCCTACGAGCAGTACTTC. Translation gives CAPWFGQGDEKRSSYEQYF.

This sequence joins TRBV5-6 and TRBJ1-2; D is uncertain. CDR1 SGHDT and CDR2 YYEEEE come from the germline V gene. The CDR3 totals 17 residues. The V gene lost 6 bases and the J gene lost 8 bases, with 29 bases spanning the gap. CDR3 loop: CASKAWGYVDLVTGYTF. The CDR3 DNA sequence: TGTGCCAGCAAGGCCTGGGGTTATGTTGATTTGGTAACGGGCTACACCTTC.